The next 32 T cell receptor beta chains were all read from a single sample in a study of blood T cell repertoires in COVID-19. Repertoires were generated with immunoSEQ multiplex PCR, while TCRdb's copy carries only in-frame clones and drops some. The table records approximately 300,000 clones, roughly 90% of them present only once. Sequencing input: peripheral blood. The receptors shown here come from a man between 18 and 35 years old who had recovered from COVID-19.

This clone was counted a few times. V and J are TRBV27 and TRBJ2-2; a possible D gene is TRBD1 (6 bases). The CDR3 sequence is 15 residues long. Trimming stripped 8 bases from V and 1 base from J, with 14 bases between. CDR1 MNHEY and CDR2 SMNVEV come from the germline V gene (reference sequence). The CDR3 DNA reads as TGTGCCAGCGGGTTTACAGGGTTGAACACCGGGGAGCTGTTTTTT. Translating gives CASGFTGLNTGELFF.

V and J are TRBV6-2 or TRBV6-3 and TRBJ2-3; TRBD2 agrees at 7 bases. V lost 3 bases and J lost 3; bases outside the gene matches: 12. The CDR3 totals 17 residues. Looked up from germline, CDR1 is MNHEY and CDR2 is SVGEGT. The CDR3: CASSYVLREKRTDTQYF. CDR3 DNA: TGTGCCAGCAGTTATGTCTTGCGGGAGAAGAGGACAGATACGCAGTATTTT.

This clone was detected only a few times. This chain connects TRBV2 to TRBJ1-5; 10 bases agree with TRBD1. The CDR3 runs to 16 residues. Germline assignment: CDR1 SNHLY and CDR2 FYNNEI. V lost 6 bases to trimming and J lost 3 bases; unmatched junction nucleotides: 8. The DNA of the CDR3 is TGTGCCAGCAGGGGCCCCGGGACAGGGGACAATCAGCCCCAGCATTTT. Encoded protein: CASRGPGTGDNQPQHF.

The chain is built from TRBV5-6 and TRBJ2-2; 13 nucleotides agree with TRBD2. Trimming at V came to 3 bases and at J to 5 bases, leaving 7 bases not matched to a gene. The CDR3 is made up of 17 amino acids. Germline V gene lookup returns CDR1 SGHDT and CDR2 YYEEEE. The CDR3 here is CASSWGLAGLETGELFF. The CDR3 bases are TGTGCCAGCAGCTGGGGACTAGCGGGATTGGAGACCGGGGAGCTGTTTTTT.

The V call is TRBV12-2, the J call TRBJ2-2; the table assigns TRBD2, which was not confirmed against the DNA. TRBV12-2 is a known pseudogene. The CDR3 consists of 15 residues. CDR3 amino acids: CASRPQRDNTGELFF. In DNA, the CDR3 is TGTGCAAGTCGCCCGCAGCGGGACAACACCGGGGAGCTGTTTTTT.

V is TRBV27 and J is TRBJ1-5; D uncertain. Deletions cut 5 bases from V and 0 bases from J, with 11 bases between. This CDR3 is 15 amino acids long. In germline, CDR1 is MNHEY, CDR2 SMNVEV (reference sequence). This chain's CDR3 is CASSPFGGSNQPQHF. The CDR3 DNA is TGTGCCAGCAGTCCCTTTGGAGGTAGCAATCAGCCCCAGCATTTT.

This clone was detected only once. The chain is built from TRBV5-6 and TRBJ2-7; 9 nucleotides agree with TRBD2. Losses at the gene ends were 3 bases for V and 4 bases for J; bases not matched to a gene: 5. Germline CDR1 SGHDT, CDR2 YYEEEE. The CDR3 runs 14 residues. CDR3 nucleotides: TGTGCCAGCAGCTCGACTAGCGGTAAATACGAGCAGTACTTC. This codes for CASSSTSGKYEQYF.

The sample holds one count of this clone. The CDR3 sequence is CASSLAPRQTANYGYTF. The CDR3 DNA reads as TGCGCCAGCAGCTTGGCCCCGCGACAGACAGCTAACTATGGCTACACCTTC. This chain links TRBV5-1 with TRBJ1-2; D is perhaps TRBD1 (5 bases). Germline V gene data show CDR1 as SGHRS and CDR2 as YFSETQ. CDR3 length: 17 residues. V gave up 0 bases and J gave up 0 bases, with 15 bases separating them.

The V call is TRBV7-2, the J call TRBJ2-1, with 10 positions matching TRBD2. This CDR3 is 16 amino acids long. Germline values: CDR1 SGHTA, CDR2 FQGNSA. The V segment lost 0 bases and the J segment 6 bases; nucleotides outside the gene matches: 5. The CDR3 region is CASSLAGAGGLNEQFF. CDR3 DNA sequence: TGTGCCAGCAGCTTAGCTGGAGCGGGAGGGCTCAATGAGCAGTTCTTC.

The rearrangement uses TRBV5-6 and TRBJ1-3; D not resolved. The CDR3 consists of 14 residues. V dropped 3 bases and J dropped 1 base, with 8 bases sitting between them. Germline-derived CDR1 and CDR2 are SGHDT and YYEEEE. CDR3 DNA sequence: TGTGCCAGCAGCTGGTCGGGGTCTGGAAACACCATATATTTT. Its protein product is CASSWSGSGNTIYF.

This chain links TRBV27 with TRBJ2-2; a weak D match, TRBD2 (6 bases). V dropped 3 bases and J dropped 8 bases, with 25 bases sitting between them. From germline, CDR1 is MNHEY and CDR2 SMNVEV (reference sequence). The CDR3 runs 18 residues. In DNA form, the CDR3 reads TGTGCCAGCAGTTTCGGTGGTGAGGTCTGGGGACGGGGGGGGGAGCTGTTTTTT. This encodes CASSFGGEVWGRGGELFF.

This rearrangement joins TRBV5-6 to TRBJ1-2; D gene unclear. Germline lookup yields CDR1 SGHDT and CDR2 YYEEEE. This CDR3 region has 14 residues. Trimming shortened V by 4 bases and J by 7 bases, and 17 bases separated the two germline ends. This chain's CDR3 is CASSRSGVYGGYTF. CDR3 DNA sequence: TGTGCCAGCAGCCGCAGCGGGGTCTATGGTGGCTACACCTTC. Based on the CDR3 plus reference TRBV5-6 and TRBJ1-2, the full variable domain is DAGVTQSPTHLIKTRGQQVTLRCSPKSGHDTVSWYQQALGQGPQFIFQYYEEEERQRGNFPDRFSGHQFPNYSSELNVNALLLGDSALYLCASSRSGVYGGYTFGSGTRLTVV.

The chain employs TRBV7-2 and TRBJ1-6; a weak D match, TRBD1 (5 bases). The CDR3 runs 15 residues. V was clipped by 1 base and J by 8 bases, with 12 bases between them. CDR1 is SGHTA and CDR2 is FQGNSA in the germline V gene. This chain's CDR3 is CASSLVQGLDSPLHF. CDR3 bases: TGTGCCAGCAGCTTAGTCCAGGGCCTGGATTCACCCCTCCACTTT.

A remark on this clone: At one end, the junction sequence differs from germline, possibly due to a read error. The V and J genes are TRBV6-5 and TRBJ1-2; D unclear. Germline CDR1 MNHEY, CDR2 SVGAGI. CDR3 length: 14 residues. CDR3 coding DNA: TGTGCCAGCAGTCCGACCCCCACCAACTACGGCTACACCTTC. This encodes CASSPTPTNYGYTF.

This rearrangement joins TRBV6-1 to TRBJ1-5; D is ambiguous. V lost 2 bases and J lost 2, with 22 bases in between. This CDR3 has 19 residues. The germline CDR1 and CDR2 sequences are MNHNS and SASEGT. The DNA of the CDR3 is TGTGCCAGCAGTGAAAGGTTAGCGGTCAAGGCCGTGGGCAATCAGCCCCAGCATTTT. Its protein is CASSERLAVKAVGNQPQHF.

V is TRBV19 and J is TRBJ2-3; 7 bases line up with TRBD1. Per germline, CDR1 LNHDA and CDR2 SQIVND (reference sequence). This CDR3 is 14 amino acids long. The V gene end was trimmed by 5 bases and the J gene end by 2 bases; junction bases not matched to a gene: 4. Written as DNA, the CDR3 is TGTGCCAGTAGTCCCGACAGGGACACAGATACGCAGTATTTT. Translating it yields CASSPDRDTDTQYF.

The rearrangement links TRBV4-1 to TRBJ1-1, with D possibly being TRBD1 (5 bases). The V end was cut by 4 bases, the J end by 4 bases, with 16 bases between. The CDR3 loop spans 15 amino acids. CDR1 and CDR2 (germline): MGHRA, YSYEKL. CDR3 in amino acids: CASSREDSLSTEAFF. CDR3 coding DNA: TGCGCCAGCAGCCGGGAAGACAGTCTTAGCACTGAAGCTTTCTTT.

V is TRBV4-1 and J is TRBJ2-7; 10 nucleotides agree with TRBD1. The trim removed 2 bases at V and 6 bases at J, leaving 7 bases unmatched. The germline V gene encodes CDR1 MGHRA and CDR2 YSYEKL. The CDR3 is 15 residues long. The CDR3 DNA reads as TGCGCCAGCAGCCAAACCGGACAGGGGGTACGCGAGCAGTACTTC. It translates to CASSQTGQGVREQYF.

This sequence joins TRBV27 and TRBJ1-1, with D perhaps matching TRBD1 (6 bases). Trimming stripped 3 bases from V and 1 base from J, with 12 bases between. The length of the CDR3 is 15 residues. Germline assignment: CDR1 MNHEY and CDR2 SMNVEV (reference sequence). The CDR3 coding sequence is TGTGCCAGCAGTTTTACAGGACAGACGAACACTGAAGCTTTCTTT. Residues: CASSFTGQTNTEAFF.

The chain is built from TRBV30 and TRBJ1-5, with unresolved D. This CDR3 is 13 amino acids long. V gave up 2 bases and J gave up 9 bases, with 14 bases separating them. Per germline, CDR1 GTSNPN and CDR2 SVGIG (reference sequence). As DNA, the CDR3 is TGTGCCTGGAGTTACATGGAAGGCGGGCCCCAGCATTTT. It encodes CAWSYMEGGPQHF.

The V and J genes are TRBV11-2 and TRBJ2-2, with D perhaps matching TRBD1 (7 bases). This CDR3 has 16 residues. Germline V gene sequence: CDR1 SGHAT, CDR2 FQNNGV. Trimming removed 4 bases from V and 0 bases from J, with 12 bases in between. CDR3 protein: CASSSRGTANTGELFF. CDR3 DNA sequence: TGTGCCAGCAGCTCCCGGGGGACAGCGAACACCGGGGAGCTGTTTTTT.

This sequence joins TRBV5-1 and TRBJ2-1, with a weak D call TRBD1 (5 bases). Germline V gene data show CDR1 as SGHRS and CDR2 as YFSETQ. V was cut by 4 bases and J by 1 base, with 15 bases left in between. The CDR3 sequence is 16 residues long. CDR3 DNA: TGCGCCAGCAGCACCCAAGGGGCTCCGTCCTACAATGAGCAGTTCTTC. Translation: CASSTQGAPSYNEQFF.

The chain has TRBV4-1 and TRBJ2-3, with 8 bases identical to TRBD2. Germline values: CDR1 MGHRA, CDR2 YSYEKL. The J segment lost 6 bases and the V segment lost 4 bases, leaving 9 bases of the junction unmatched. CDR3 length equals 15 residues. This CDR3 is CASSLAGPAKDTQYF. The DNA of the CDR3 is TGCGCCAGCAGCCTAGCGGGACCTGCCAAGGATACGCAGTATTTT.

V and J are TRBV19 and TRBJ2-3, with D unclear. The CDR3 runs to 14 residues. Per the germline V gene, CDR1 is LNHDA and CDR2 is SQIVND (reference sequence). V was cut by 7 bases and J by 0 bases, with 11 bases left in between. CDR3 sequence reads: CASTFSSSTDTQYF. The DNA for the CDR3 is TGTGCCAGTACCTTCTCCTCTAGCACAGATACGCAGTATTTT.

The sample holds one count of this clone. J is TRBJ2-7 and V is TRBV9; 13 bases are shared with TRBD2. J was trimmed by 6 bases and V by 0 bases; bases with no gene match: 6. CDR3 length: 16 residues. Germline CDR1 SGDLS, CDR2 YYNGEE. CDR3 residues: CASSVVGTSGMGEQYF. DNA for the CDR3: TGTGCCAGCAGCGTAGTAGGGACTAGCGGGATGGGCGAGCAGTACTTC.

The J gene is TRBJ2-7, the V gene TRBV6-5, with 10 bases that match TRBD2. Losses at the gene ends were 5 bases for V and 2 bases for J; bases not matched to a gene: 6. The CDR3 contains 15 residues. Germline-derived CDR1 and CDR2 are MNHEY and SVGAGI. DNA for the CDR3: TGTGCCAGCAGTCGCCCGGGACTAGCGACCTACGAGCAGTACTTC. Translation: CASSRPGLATYEQYF.

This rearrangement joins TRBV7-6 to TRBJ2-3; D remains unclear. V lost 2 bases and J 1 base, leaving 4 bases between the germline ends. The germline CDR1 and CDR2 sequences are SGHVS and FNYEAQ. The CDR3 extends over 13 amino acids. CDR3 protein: CASSLLGTDTQYF. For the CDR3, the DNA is TGTGCCAGCAGCTTACTTGGCACAGATACGCAGTATTTT.

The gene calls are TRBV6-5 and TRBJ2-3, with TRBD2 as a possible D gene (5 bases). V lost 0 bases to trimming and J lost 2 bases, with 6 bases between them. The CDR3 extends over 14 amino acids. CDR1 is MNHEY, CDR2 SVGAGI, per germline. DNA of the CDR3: TGTGCCAGCAGTTACTCGGACTCCACAGATACGCAGTATTTT. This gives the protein CASSYSDSTDTQYF.

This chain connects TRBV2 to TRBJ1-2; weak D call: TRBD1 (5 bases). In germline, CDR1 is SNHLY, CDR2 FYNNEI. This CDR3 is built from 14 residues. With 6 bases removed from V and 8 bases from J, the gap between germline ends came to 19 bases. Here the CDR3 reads CASSGDQGLQGYTF. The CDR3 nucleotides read TGTGCCAGCAGCGGAGACCAGGGTTTACAGGGCTACACCTTC. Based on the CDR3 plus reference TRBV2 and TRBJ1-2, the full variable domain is EPEVTQTPSHQVTQMGQEVILRCVPISNHLYFYWYRQILGQKVEFLVSFYNNEISEKSEIFDDQFSVERPDGSNFTLKIRSTKLEDSAMYFCASSGDQGLQGYTFGSGTRLTVV.

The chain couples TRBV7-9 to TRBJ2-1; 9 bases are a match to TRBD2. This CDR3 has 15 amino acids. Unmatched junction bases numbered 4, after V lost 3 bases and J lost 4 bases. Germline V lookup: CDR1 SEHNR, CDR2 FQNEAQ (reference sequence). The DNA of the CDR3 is TGTGCCAGCAGCTTGACGACTAGCGGATACAATGAGCAGTTCTTC. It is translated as CASSLTTSGYNEQFF.

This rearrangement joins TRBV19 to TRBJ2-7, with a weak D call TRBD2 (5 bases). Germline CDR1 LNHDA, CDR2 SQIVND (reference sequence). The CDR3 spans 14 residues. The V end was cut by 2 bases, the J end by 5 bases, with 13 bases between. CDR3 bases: TGTGCCAGTAGTATACTCGGGAAAGGACACGAGCAGTACTTC. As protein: CASSILGKGHEQYF.

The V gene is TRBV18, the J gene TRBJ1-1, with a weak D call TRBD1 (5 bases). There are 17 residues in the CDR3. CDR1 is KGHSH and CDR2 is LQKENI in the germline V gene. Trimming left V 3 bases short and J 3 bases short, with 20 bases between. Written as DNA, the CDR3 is TGTGCCAGCTCACCCACCCCGGGTCAGGGCATCCACACTGAAGCTTTCTTT. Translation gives CASSPTPGQGIHTEAFF.